This entry features one TCR beta chain sequence. What it recognizes is unknown. These data originate in a study of T cell repertoires in cytomegalovirus infection. Study in general: TCR beta signatures that were public indicated CMV infection and matching HLA type. Study-level results: Pooled public TCR beta family frequency picked out CMV carriers with the relevant HLA.

Germline assignment: CDR1 DFQATT and CDR2 SNEGSKA (reference sequence). The CDR3 contains 14 residues. The germline V and J ends were trimmed by 3 bases and 2 bases, with 8 bases remaining between them. MiXCR, run by TCRdb on the reads, gives a single entry per CDR3 protein. The repertoire consists of about 360,000 distinct CDR3 sequences, with roughly 20% occurring once and the leading ten covering 8.7%. The specimen was PBMCs. This sequence joins TRBV20-1 and TRBJ1-6; D possibly corresponds to TRBD1 (6 bases). This TCR derives from a human donor in good health (CMV status not recorded). Some clones in this sample may be carry-over from other donors' samples. CDR3 loop: CSASRGTYNSPLHF. The CDR3 coding sequence is TGCAGTGCTAGCAGGGGTACCTATAATTCACCCCTCCACTTT.